This T cell receptor (beta chain) was documented in a study of blood T cell repertoires in COVID-19. The V end lost 0 bases, the J end lost 8 bases, and 9 bases lay between the germline ends. The CDR3 totals 14 residues. Germline V lookup: CDR1 SGHRS, CDR2 YFSETQ. Some clones are missing from TCRdb's copy, which holds only in-frame ones; the method was immunoSEQ multiplex PCR. The sample carries around 360,000 clones, around 87% recorded once. The sequence was obtained from a woman under 40 with COVID-19, enrolled during active disease. The chain links TRBV5-1 to TRBJ1-6; a possible D gene is TRBD1 (5 bases). Sequencing input: peripheral blood. The CDR3, as DNA: TGCGCCAGCAGCTTGGTGCAGGGTGATTCACCCCTCCACTTT. It yields the protein CASSLVQGDSPLHF.